This entry lists 5 T cell receptor beta chains sequenced from one sample in a study of PD-L1 blockade in urothelial cancer. Sample time point: peripheral blood 6 weeks after treatment start. Produced via immunoSEQ multiplex PCR; TCRdb's table is partial and in-frame only. The sample lists 100,000 to 150,000 clones; 86% were seen once. The sequencing used PBMCs, collected around atezolizumab (anti-PD-L1) treatment. The receptors were gathered from a man aged 50-60 years with urothelial cancer.

A word on this clone: A much larger clone sits a single nucleotide away, making a read error possible. Other DNA sequences in the sample encode the same CDR3. This chain links TRBV6-5 with TRBJ1-1, with D maybe TRBD1 (6 bases). The CDR3 length is 14 residues. The germline CDR1 and CDR2 sequences are MNHEY and SVGAGI. V gave up 0 bases and J gave up 2 bases, with 7 bases separating them. This chain's CDR3 is CASSYSRGNTEAFF. The DNA for the CDR3 is TGTGCCAGCAGTTACTCCAGGGGAAACACTGAAGCTTTCTTT.

The genes are TRBV28 and TRBJ1-5; the match to TRBD1 covers 9 bases. The germline CDR1 and CDR2 sequences are MDHEN and SYDVKM. This CDR3 has 16 residues. V lost 8 bases and J lost 3; bases outside the gene matches: 11. CDR3 DNA: TGTGCCAGCGGAGGGCCCCGGGACAGGGACAATCAGCCCCAGCATTTT. Amino acids: CASGGPRDRDNQPQHF.

A single count supports this clone. This chain joins TRBV28 and TRBJ2-3, with no clear D. Trimming removed 3 bases from V and 0 bases from J, with 4 bases in between. The CDR3 length is 13 residues. CDR1 and CDR2 (germline): MDHEN, SYDVKM. The CDR3 DNA sequence: TGTGCCAGCAGTTTGTCTAGCACAGATACGCAGTATTTT. Encoded protein: CASSLSSTDTQYF.

The chain links TRBV5-1 to TRBJ1-5; 7 bases line up with TRBD1. Germline V gene data show CDR1 as SGHRS and CDR2 as YFSETQ. V was clipped by 0 bases and J by 2 bases; unmatched bases: 2. CDR3 length equals 15 residues. CDR3 bases: TGCGCCAGCAGCTTGGCAGGGGGACGCAATCAGCCCCAGCATTTT. It encodes CASSLAGGRNQPQHF.

The chain joins TRBV9 to TRBJ2-7, with 8 bases identical to TRBD1. The CDR3 has 15 amino acids. The V gene end was trimmed by 4 bases and the J gene end by 7 bases; junction bases not matched to a gene: 13. Germline V gene data show CDR1 as SGDLS and CDR2 as YYNGEE. As DNA, the CDR3 is TGTGCCAGCAGCCCTCAAGGACAGGGCAACTCAGAGCAGTACTTC. Protein sequence: CASSPQGQGNSEQYF. The whole variable domain, remainder taken from reference TRBV9 and TRBJ2-7, is DSGVTQTPKHLITATGQRVTLRCSPRSGDLSVYWYQQSLDQGLQFLIQYYNGEERAKGNILERFSAQQFPDLHSELNLSSLELGDSALYFCASSPQGQGNSEQYFGPGTRLTVT.